This T cell receptor (beta chain) was captured by sequencing in a study of metastatic and nonmetastatic thyroid tumors. At the level of the study: Peripheral blood and tumor or nodule samples from malignant and benign thyroid patients were compared.

This clone was seen ten or more times. Its antigen is not known. Each patient went into thyroid surgery without having received any treatment. Original processing methods: Clinicopathological groups differed in CDR3, with these differences serving to build a distant-metastasis classifier for papillary thyroid cancer. TCRdb re-called the PCR reads through MiXCR. TCRdb, rather than the study authors, made the V and J calls. The sample comprises 30,000 to 35,000 clones, approximately 32% of which are singletons, and 7.8% rests with the top ten. Findings and limits, study-wide: When malignant thyroid tumors were compared with benign nodules, TCR beta diversity was reportedly significantly higher in the malignant tumors. This held in both blood and tumor samples.

The sequence was obtained from a female donor with papillary thyroid cancer or a benign thyroid nodule (not recorded which). Some clones in this sample may be carry-over from other donors' samples. Sequenced input: blood.

CDR3 coding DNA: TGTGCCAGCACCCCCCTGAGGGGCGGAGTAGCTGGCTACACCTTC. Translation: CASTPLRGGVAGYTF. The V and J genes are TRBV28 and TRBJ1-2, with D possibly being TRBD1 (5 bases). This CDR3 is 15 amino acids long. Germline CDR1 reads MDHEN; CDR2 reads SYDVKM. V was pared by 7 bases and J by 7 bases, with 22 bases between.